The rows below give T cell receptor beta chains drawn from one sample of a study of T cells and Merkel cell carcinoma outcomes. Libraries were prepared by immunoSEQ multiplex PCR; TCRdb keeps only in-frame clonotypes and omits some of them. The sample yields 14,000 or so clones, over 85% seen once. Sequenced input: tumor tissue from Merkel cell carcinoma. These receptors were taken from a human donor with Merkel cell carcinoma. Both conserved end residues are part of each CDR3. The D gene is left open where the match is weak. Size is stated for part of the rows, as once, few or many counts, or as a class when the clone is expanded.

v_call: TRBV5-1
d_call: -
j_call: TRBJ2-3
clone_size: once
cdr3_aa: CANSPRNGDTQYF
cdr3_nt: TGCGCCAACAGCCCTAGAAATGGGGATACGCAGTATTTT

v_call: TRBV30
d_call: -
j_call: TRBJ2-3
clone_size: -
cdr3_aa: CAGAASTDTQYF
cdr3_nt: TGTGCAGGGGCGGCCTCCACAGATACGCAGTATTTT

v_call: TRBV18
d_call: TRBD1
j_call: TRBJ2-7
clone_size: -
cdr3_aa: CASSTLGTGSYEQYF
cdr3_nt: TGTGCCAGCTCCACACTCGGGACAGGGTCGTACGAGCAGTACTTC

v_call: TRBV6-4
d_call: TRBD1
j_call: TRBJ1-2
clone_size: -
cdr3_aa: CASRAQGQGNYGYTF
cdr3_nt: TGTGCCAGCAGAGCCCAGGGACAGGGAAACTATGGCTACACCTTC

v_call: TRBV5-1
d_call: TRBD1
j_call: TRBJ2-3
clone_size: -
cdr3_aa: CASSQGTGEDTQYF
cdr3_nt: TGCGCCAGCAGCCAAGGGACAGGGGAAGATACGCAGTATTTT

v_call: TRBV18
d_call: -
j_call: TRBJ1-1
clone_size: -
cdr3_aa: CASSLSRGTPLGVNTEAFF
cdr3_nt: TGTGCCAGCTCACTATCTCGTGGGACACCACTTGGGGTGAACACTGAAGCTTTCTTT

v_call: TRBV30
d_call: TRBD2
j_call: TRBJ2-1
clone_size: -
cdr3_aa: CAWGGAGVISYNEQFF
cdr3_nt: TGTGCCTGGGGAGGGGCGGGGGTCATCTCCTACAATGAGCAGTTCTTC

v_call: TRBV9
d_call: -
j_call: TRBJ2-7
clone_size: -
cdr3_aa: CASSVGPEAYEQYF
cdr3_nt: TGTGCCAGCAGCGTAGGGCCCGAGGCCTACGAGCAGTACTTC

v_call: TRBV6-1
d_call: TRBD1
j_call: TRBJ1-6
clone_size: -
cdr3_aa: CASSESGTAASPLHF
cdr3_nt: TGTGCCAGCAGTGAATCCGGGACAGCGGCTTCACCCCTCCACTTT

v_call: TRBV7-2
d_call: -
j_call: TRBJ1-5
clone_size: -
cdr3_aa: CASSLEGRGSNQPQHF
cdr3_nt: TGTGCCAGCAGCTTGGAGGGCCGGGGAAGCAATCAGCCCCAGCATTTT

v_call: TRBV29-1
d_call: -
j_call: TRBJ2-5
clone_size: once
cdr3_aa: CSVESGGIYGQETQYF
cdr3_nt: TGCAGCGTTGAATCGGGCGGGATATACGGCCAAGAGACCCAGTACTTC

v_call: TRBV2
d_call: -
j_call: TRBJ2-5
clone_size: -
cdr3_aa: CASSVEAQETQYF
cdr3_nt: TGTGCCAGCAGTGTCGAAGCGCAAGAGACCCAGTACTTC

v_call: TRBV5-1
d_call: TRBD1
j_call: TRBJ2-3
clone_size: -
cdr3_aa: CASSLQGSGTADTQYF
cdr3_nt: TGCGCCAGCAGCTTACAGGGGAGTGGGACCGCAGATACGCAGTATTTT

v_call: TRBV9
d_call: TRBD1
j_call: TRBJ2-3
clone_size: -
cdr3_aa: CASTRQGSIDTQYF
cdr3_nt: TGTGCCAGCACCCGACAGGGATCGATTGATACGCAGTATTTT

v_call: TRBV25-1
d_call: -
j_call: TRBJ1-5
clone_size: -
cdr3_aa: CASSDLTSSNQPQHF
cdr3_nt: TGTGCCAGCAGTGATTTGACATCTAGCAATCAGCCCCAGCATTTT

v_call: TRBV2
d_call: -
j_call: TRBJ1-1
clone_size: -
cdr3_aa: CASSYLTGNTEAFF
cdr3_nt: TGTGCCAGCAGTTACTTGACAGGGAACACTGAAGCTTTCTTT

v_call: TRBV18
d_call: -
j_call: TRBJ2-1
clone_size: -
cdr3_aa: CASWSGGTNNEQFF
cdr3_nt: TGTGCCAGCTGGTCTGGCGGGACCAACAATGAGCAGTTCTTC

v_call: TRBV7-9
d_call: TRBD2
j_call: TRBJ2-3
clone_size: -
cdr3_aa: CASSLSAGGYDTQYF
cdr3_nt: TGTGCCAGCAGCCTGTCGGCGGGGGGATACGATACGCAGTATTTT

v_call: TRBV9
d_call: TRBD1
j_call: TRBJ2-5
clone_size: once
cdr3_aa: CASSASGTGGETQYF
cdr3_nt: TGTGCCAGCAGCGCCTCCGGGACAGGGGGAGAGACCCAGTACTTC

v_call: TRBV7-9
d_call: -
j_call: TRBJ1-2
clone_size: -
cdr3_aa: CASSRGQAYGYTF
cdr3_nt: TGTGCCAGCAGCCGAGGGCAGGCCTATGGCTACACCTTC

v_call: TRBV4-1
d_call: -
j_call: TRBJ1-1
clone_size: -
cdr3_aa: CASSQFYGRNTEAFF
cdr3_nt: TGCGCCAGCAGCCAATTCTACGGGAGGAACACTGAAGCTTTCTTT

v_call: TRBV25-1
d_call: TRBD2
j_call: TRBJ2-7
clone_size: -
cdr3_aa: CASSEPGGEREQYF
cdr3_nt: TGTGCCAGCAGTGAGCCTGGGGGGGAGAGGGAGCAGTACTTC

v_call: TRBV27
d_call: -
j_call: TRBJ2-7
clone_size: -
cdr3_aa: CASSSWRGEEQYF
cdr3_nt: TGTGCCAGCAGTTCTTGGAGGGGAGAAGAGCAGTACTTC

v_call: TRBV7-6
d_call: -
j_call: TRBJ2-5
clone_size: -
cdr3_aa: CASSLKAGFGETQYF
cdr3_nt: TGTGCCAGCAGCTTAAAGGCAGGGTTTGGGGAGACCCAGTACTTC

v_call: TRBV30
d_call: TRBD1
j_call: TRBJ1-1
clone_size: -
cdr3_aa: CAWSPGQGLNTEAFF
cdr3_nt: TGTGCCTGGAGTCCGGGACAGGGGTTGAACACTGAAGCTTTCTTT

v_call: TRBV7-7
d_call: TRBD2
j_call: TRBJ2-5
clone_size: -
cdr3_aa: CASSSSGRAFETQYF
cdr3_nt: TGTGCCAGCAGCTCGAGCGGGAGGGCCTTTGAGACCCAGTACTTC

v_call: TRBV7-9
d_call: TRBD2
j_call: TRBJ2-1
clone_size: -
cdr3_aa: CASSSSGGSNEQFF
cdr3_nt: TGTGCCAGCAGCTCTAGCGGGGGGTCGAATGAGCAGTTCTTC

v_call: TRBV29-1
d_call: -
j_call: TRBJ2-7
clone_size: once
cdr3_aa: CSVGLYDSPKQYF
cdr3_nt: TGCAGCGTTGGCCTTTACGACAGCCCGAAGCAGTACTTC

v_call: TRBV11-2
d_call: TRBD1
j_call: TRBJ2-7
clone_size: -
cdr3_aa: CASSPPDRPPYEQYF
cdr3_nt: TGTGCCAGCAGCCCCCCGGACAGGCCCCCCTACGAGCAGTACTTC

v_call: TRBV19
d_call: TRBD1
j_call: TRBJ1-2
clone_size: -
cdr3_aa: CASSIVGQGGYTF
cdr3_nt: TGTGCCAGTAGTATCGTGGGACAGGGAGGCTACACCTTC

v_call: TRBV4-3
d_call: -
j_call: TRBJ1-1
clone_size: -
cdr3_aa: CASSQEQVFTEAFF
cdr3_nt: TGCGCCAGCAGCCAAGAACAGGTTTTTACTGAAGCTTTCTTT

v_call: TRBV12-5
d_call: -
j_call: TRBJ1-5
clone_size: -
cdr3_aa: CASGFRNSNQPQHF
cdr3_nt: TGTGCTAGTGGTTTTCGAAATAGCAATCAGCCCCAGCATTTT